Presented here are 7 T cell receptor beta chains from one specimen sequenced in a study of beta chain features in type 1 diabetes. Of the isolated RNA, all was reverse transcribed, and so the sequenced material was expressed TCRB transcripts. TCRdb's copy holds only in-frame clones and misses some; the assay was immunoSEQ multiplex PCR. The sample has under 300,000 clones; roughly 30% are singletons. The sequenced sample was central memory CD4+ T cells from blood. All receptors come from a man aged 25-45 years in good health.

This clone has only a few counts. The chain joins TRBV7-2 to TRBJ1-4; D unclear. The CDR3 is 15 residues long. V gave up 3 bases and J gave up 0 bases, with 8 bases separating them. The germline gives CDR1 SGHTA, CDR2 FQGNSA. The CDR3 bases are TGTGCCAGCAGCTTTCCACAGACAACTAATGAAAAACTGTTTTTT. Translated, it gives CASSFPQTTNEKLFF.

Ten or more counts support this clone. The rearrangement joins TRBV27 to TRBJ2-7; 9 bases map to TRBD1. The CDR3 spans 14 residues. V lost 5 bases to trimming and J lost 7 bases; unmatched junction nucleotides: 9. Germline loops: CDR1 MNHEY, CDR2 SMNVEV (reference sequence). Written as DNA, the CDR3 is TGTGCCAGCAGTACTTCACAGGGGGCGCGGGAGCAGTACTTC. It codes for CASSTSQGAREQYF.

This chain links TRBV7-2 with TRBJ2-1; D is unresolved. The CDR3 has 14 amino acids. Germline V gene lookup returns CDR1 SGHTA and CDR2 FQGNSA. V was trimmed by 0 bases and J by 5 bases, leaving 8 bases between them. CDR3 in amino acids: CASSLAGPNNEQFF. The CDR3 nucleotides are TGTGCCAGCAGCTTAGCGGGCCCAAACAATGAGCAGTTCTTC. Together with reference TRBV7-2 and TRBJ2-1, the CDR3 gives the full variable domain: GAGVSQSPSNKVTEKGKDVELRCDPISGHTALYWYRQSLGQGLEFLIYFQGNSAPDKSGLPSDRFSAERTGGSVSTLTIQRTQQEDSAVYLCASSLAGPNNEQFFGPGTRLTVL.

This clone has a handful of counts. The genes are TRBV30 and TRBJ2-5; D not resolved. Germline V gene data show CDR1 as GTSNPN and CDR2 as SVGIG (reference sequence). Trimming took 0 bases from V and 5 from J, leaving 7 bases between them. This CDR3 is 12 amino acids long. The CDR3 sequence: CAWSVARETQYF. CDR3 coding DNA: TGTGCCTGGAGTGTAGCGCGGGAGACCCAGTACTTC.

This clone occurred a few times. The chain uses TRBV29-1 and TRBJ1-2; 8 bases are shared with TRBD1. V was clipped by 6 bases and J by 7 bases; unmatched bases: 10. This CDR3 region has 13 residues. Germline values: CDR1 SQVTM, CDR2 ANQGSEA. CDR3 loop: CSVELTGGIGYTF. CDR3 sequence (DNA): TGCAGCGTCGAACTAACAGGGGGTATTGGCTACACCTTC.

V and J are TRBV20-1 and TRBJ2-7; D is unresolved. The V and J ends lost 5 bases and 3 bases respectively, with 8 bases between them. Germline V gives CDR1 DFQATT, CDR2 SNEGSKA (reference sequence). This CDR3 spans 11 amino acids. CDR3 protein: CSASDGYEQYF. CDR3 coding DNA: TGCAGTGCTTCGGACGGCTACGAGCAGTACTTC.

This clone was seen only a few times. The identical CDR3 is also encoded by other nucleotide sequences in the sample. The rearrangement links TRBV30 to TRBJ1-3; D possibly corresponds to TRBD1 (5 bases). Germline V gene sequence: CDR1 GTSNPN, CDR2 SVGIG (reference sequence). V lost 5 bases and J 0 bases, leaving 5 bases between the germline ends. CDR3 length: 12 amino acids. CDR3 sequence (DNA): TGTGCCTGGGACAGCTCTGGAAACACCATATATTTT. It specifies CAWDSSGNTIYF.